Presented here are 13 T cell receptor delta chains from one specimen sequenced in a study of gamma-delta T cells after stem cell transplantation. TCRdb fed the RT-PCR reads to CATT. The table has about 1,300 delta-chain clones, about 2.3% seen once. Specimen: gamma-delta T cells. These receptors all come from a human donor. It is not recorded whose cells these are; they may come from a transplant donor.

Turning to this clone: TCRdb attributes to this sequence the protein of a much larger clone, which differs from the DNA translation at residue 16; a read error is likely, and the protein displayed is translated from the DNA. V and J are TRDV2 and TRDJ1; 8 bases map to TRDD3. CDR3 size: 19 residues. The germline CDR1 and CDR2 sequences are GEAIGNYY and EKD. CDR3 loop: CACDPITGGFPPYTDELIF. CDR3 coding DNA: TGTGCCTGTGATCCCATCACTGGGGGTTTTCCGCCCTACACCGATGAACTCATCTTT.

The genes are TRDV2 and TRDJ1; 8 bases align to TRDD3. J lost 10 bases, V lost 2 bases, and 14 bases had no gene match. This CDR3 contains 15 residues. Germline CDR1 reads GEAIGNYY; CDR2 reads EKD. The DNA for the CDR3 is TGTGCCTGTGACAAACTACTGGGGGTCCCTGAGGGACTCATCTTT. It yields the protein CACDKLLGVPEGLIF.

As for this clone: TCRdb lists the protein of a much larger clone for this DNA, which differs at residue 3, so this is likely a read error; the protein given here is translated from the DNA itself. The rearrangement joins TRDV2 to TRDJ1; TRDD3 is a possible D gene (6 bases). Germline loops: CDR1 GEAIGNYY, CDR2 EKD. The CDR3 totals 15 residues. The CDR3 loop reads CARDSVGGKTDKLIF. For the CDR3, the DNA is TGTGCCCGTGACTCGGTGGGGGGGAAAACCGATAAACTCATCTTT.

This clone showed up just a few times. This likely stems from a read error, as it lies one base from a far larger clone. This sample also contains other DNA sequences that code for the same CDR3. The chain joins TRDV2 to TRDJ1; no reliable D call. The V gene's germline CDR1 is GEAIGNYY and CDR2 EKD. The CDR3 is 14 amino acids. V lost 3 bases and J lost 5, with 15 bases in between. The CDR3 sequence: CACDPLQLSDKLIF. In DNA form, the CDR3 reads TGTGCCTGTGACCCACTTCAGCTGTCGGATAAACTCATCTTT.

A remark on this clone: This sequence is one base from a far larger clone and is likely a read error. The sample holds other DNA sequences that translate to the same CDR3. The chain uses TRDV2 and TRDJ1, with D possibly TRDD3 on 5 matching bases. Germline V gene data show CDR1 as GEAIGNYY and CDR2 as EKD. CDR3 length: 19 amino acids. Trimming took 0 bases from V and 4 from J, leaving 26 bases between them. CDR3 loop: CACDTVEKIQRGSDDKLIF. DNA for the CDR3: TGTGCCTGTGACACCGTTGAGAAAATTCAGCGGGGGTCGGACGATAAACTCATCTTT.

This clone showed up just a few times. The TCRdb protein, from a much larger clone, departs from this DNA's translation at residue 15, likely by read error; the protein shown derives from the DNA. This chain uses TRDV2 with TRDJ1; the match to TRDD3 covers 7 bases. Germline loops: CDR1 GEAIGNYY, CDR2 EKD. This CDR3 comprises 17 residues. CDR3 residues: CACDTVGGGVHTDKPIF. For the CDR3, the DNA is TGTGCCTGTGACACCGTAGGTGGGGGAGTCCACACCGATAAACCCATCTTT.

V usage is TRDV2 and J usage is TRDJ1; 7 nucleotides line up with TRDD3. The trim removed 2 bases at V and 2 bases at J, leaving 16 bases unmatched. This CDR3 contains 18 residues. CDR1 and CDR2 (germline): GEAIGNYY, EKD. CDR3 nucleotide sequence: TGTGCCTGTGACAATATTACTGGGATACTTAAGAAAACCGATAAACTCATCTTT. Translating gives CACDNITGILKKTDKLIF.

This clone turned up a few times. A read error likely explains why the TCRdb protein, taken from a much larger clone, differs from this DNA's translation at residues 6 and 10; the protein shown is translated from the DNA. The V and J genes are TRDV2 and TRDJ1, with D tentatively TRDD3 (5 bases). CDR1 is GEAIGNYY and CDR2 is EKD in the germline V gene. This CDR3 region has 17 residues. With 3 bases removed from V and 1 base from J, the gap between germline ends came to 20 bases. The CDR3: CACDLAGASVITDKLIF. The DNA of the CDR3 is TGTGCCTGTGACCTCGCGGGGGCTTCGGTAATCACCGATAAACTCATCTTT.

As concerns this clone: This likely traces to a read error, being one base from a far larger clone. The same CDR3 is also encoded by other DNA sequences in this sample. This chain links TRDV2 with TRDJ3; 10 bases fit TRDD3. With V trimmed by 0 bases and J by 1 base, 8 bases remained unmatched. CDR1 and CDR2 (germline): GEAIGNYY, EKD. This CDR3 comprises 20 residues. CDR3: CACDTATGGYGSWDTRQMFF. Written as DNA, the CDR3 is TGTGCCTGTGACACCGCCACCGGGGGATACGGGTCCTGGGACACCCGACAGATGTTTTTC.

This clone appeared a few times. A single base is all that separates this from a far larger clone, so a read error is likely. Other DNA sequences in this sample translate to the same CDR3. V and J are TRDV2 and TRDJ1, with TRDD3 matching 7 bases. The CDR3 sequence is 18 residues long. Germline CDR1 reads GEAIGNYY; CDR2 reads EKD. In DNA form, the CDR3 reads TGTGCCTGTGACACCGTCAATTCTGGGGGGCTAACCACCGATAAGCTCATCTTT. Protein: CACDTVNSGGLTTDKLIF.

This clone was seen more than once but under ten times. Only one base separates this from a far larger clonotype, so it likely reflects a read error. Other DNA sequences in this sample translate to the same CDR3. This chain joins TRDV2 and TRDJ3, with 7 bases aligning to TRDD3. The CDR3 runs 19 residues. Germline V CDR1 and CDR2: GEAIGNYY, EKD. V lost 0 bases, J lost 0 bases, and 7 bases stayed unmatched. In DNA, the CDR3 is TGTGCCTGTGACACCCCTGGGGGGCCGAGCTCCTGGGACACCCGACAGATGTTTTTC. Its protein is CACDTPGGPSSWDTRQMFF.

Comment on this clone: This DNA's translation and the protein TCRdb lists, from a much larger clone, do not match at residue 15, likely due to a read error; the protein shown is translated from the DNA. V and J are TRDV2 and TRDJ1, with 9 bases lining up with TRDD3. Germline values: CDR1 GEAIGNYY, CDR2 EKD. The CDR3 contains 17 residues. The CDR3 here is CACDTVDGGYHTDKPIF. The CDR3 DNA is TGTGCCTGTGACACCGTTGATGGGGGATATCACACCGATAAACCCATCTTT.

The V call is TRDV2, the J call TRDJ1, with 12 nucleotides matching TRDD3. The CDR3 spans 17 residues. Unmatched junction bases numbered 7, after V lost 0 bases and J lost 3 bases. Germline V lookup: CDR1 GEAIGNYY, CDR2 EKD. DNA of the CDR3: TGTGCCTGTGACACCGCAACTGGGGGATACCCAGCCGATAAACTCATCTTT. Amino acids: CACDTATGGYPADKLIF.